The subject of this entry is one T cell receptor beta chain. Antigen unknown. The study reverse transcribed the entire isolated RNA, so it sequenced expressed TCRB transcripts. Libraries were prepared by immunoSEQ multiplex PCR; TCRdb keeps only in-frame clonotypes and omits some of them. The table has 600,000 to 700,000 clones, around an eighth seen once. This record comes from a study of beta chain features in type 1 diabetes. Study-level results: Compared to healthy donors, patients appeared to have naive, central memory and Treg TCRB repertoires that were more alike. In all four CD4+ subsets, TCRB CDR3 length was significantly, moderately reduced in type 1 diabetes.

CDR1 and CDR2 from the germline V gene are MNHNY and SVGAGI (reference sequence). The CDR3 has 12 amino acids. Unmatched junction bases numbered 3, after V lost 10 bases and J lost 4 bases. Sample: naive CD4+ T cells from blood. The sequence came from a man between 18 and 35 years old with type 1 diabetes. This chain links TRBV6-6 with TRBJ2-3; 9 bases agree with TRBD1. The CDR3: CAIGTGSDTQYF. CDR3 DNA: TGTGCCATCGGGACAGGGTCAGATACGCAGTATTTT.